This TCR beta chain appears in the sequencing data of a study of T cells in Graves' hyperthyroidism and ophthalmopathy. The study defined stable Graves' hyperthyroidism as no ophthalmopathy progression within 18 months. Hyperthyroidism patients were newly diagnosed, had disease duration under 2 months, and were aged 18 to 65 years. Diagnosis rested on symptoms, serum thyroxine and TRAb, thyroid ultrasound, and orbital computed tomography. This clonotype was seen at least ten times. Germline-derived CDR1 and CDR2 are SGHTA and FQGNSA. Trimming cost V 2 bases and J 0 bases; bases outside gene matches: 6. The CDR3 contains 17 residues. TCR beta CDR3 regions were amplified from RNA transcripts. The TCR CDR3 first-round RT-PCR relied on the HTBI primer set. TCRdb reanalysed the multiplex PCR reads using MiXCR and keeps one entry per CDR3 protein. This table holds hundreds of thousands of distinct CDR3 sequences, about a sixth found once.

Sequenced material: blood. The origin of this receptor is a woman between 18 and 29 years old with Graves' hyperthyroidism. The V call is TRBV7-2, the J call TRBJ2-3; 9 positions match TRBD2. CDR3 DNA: TGTGCCAGCAGCTTAAATCCCGGACTAGCGAGCACAGATACGCAGTATTTT. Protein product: CASSLNPGLASTDTQYF. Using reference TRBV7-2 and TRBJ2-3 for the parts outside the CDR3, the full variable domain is GAGVSQSPSNKVTEKGKDVELRCDPISGHTALYWYRQSLGQGLEFLIYFQGNSAPDKSGLPSDRFSAERTGGSVSTLTIQRTQQEDSAVYLCASSLNPGLASTDTQYFGPGTRLTVL.